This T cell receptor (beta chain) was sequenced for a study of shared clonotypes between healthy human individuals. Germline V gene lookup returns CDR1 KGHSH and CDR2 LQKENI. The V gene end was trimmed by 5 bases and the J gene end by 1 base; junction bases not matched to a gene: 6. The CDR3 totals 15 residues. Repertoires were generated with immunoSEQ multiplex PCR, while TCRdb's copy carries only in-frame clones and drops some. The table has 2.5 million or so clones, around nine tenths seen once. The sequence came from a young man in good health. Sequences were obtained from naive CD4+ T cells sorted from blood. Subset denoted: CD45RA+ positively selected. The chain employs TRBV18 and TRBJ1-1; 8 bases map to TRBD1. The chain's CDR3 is CASSTGQGTNTEAFF. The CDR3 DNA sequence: TGTGCCAGCTCAACAGGACAGGGAACGAACACTGAAGCTTTCTTT.